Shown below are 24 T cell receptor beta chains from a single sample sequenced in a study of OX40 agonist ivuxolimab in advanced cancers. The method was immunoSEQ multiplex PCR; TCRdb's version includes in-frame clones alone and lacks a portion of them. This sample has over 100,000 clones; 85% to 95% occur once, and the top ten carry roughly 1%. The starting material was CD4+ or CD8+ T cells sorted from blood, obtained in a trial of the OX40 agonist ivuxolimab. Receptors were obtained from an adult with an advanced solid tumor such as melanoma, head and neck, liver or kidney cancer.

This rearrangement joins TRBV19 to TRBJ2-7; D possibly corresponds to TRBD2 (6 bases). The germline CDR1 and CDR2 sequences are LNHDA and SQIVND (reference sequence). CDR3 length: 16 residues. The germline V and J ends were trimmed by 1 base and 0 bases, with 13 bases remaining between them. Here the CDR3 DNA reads TGTGCCAGTAGTATAGGCGGGACTGCCGGCTCCTACGAGCAGTACTTC. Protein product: CASSIGGTAGSYEQYF.

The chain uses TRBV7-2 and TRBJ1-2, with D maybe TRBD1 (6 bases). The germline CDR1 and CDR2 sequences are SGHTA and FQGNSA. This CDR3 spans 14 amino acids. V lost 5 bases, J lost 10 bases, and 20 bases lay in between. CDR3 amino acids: CASSHEGGREVYTF. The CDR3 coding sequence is TGTGCCAGCAGCCACGAGGGGGGGCGGGAGGTCTACACCTTC.

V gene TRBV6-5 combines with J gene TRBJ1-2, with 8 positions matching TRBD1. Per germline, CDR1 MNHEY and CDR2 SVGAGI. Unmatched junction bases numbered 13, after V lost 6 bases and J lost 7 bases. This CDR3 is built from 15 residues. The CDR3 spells CASSPLSGGAGGYTF. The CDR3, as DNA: TGTGCCAGCAGCCCATTGTCAGGGGGCGCGGGTGGCTACACCTTC.

The CDR3 nucleotides are TGTGCCACTTCGGACAGCAATCAGCCCCAGCATTTT. Translation: CATSDSNQPQHF. This chain joins TRBV6-5 and TRBJ1-5; D gene uncertain. The length of the CDR3 is 12 residues. Trimming took off 10 bases at V and 1 base at J, with 8 bases between the two ends. Germline-derived CDR1 and CDR2 are MNHEY and SVGAGI.

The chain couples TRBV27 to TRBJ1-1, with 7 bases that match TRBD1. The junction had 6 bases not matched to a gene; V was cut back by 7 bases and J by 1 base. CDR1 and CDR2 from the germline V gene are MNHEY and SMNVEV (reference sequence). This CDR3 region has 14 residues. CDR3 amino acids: CASTVTGTNTEAFF. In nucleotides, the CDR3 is TGTGCCAGCACCGTGACAGGGACGAACACTGAAGCTTTCTTT.

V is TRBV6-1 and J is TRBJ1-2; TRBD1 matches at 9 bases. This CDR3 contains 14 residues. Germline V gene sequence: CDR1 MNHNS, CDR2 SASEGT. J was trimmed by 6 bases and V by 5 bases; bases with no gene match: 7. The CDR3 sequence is CASSPRTGEDGYTF. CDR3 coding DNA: TGTGCCAGCAGTCCGCGGACAGGGGAGGATGGCTACACCTTC.

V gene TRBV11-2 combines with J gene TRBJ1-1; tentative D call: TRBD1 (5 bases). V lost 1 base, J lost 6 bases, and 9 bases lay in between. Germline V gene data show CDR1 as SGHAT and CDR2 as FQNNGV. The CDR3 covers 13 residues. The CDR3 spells CASSLGRVAEAFF. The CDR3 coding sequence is TGTGCCAGCAGCTTAGGCAGGGTCGCTGAAGCTTTCTTT.

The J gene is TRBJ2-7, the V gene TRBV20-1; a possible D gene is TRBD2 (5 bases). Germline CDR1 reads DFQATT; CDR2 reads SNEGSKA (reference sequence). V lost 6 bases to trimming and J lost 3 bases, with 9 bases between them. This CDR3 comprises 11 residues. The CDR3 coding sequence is TGCAGTGCGCCGGCGGGCTACGAGCAGTACTTC. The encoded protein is CSAPAGYEQYF.

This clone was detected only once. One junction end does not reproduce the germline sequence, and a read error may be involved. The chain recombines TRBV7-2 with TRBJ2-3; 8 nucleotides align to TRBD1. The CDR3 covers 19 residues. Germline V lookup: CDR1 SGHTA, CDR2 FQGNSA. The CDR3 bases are TGTGCCAGCAGTCGCCCCCGGGACAGGATAGCGGAGGGCACAGATACACAGTATTTT. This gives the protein CASSRPRDRIAEGTDTQYF.

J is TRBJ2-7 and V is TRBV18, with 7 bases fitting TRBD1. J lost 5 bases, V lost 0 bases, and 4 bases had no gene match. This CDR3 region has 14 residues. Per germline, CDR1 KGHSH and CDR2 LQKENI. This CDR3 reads CASSPPTGDNEQYF. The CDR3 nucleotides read TGTGCCAGCTCACCACCTACAGGGGATAACGAGCAGTACTTC.

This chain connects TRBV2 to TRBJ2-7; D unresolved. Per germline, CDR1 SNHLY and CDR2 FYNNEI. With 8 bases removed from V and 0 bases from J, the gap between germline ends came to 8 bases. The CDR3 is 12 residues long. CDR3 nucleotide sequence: TGTGCCAGCCGCAGTTTCTCCTACGAGCAGTACTTC. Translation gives CASRSFSYEQYF.

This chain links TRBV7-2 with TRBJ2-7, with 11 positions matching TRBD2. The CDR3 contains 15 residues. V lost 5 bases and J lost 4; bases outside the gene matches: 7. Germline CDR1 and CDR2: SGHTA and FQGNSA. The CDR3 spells CASSTGLAVMYEQYF. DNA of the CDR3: TGTGCCAGCAGCACGGGACTAGCGGTCATGTACGAGCAGTACTTC.

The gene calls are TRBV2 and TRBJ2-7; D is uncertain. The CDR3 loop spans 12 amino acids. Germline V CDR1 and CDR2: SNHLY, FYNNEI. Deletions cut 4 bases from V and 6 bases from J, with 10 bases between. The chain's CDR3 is CASSVSGPEQYF. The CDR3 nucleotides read TGTGCCAGCAGTGTGTCCGGGCCCGAGCAGTACTTC.

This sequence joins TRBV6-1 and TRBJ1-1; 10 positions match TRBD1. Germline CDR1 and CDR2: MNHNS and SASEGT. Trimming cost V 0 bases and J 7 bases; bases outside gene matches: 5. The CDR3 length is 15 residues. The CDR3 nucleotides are TGTGCCAGCAGTGAAGCGGGGACAGGGGTGGTTGAAGCTTTCTTT. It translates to CASSEAGTGVVEAFF.

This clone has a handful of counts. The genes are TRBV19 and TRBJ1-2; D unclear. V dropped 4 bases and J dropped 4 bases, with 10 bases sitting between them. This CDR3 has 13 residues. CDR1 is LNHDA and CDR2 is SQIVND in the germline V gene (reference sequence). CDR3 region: CASSSSVGYGYTF. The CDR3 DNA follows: TGTGCCAGTAGTAGCAGCGTCGGCTATGGCTACACCTTC.

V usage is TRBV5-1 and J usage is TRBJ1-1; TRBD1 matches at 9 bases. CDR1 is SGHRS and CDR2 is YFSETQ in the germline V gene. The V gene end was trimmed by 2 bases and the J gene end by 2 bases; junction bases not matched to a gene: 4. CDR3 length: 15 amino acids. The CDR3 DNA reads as TGCGCCAGCAGCTTAAGGACAGGGGAAAACACTGAAGCTTTCTTT. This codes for CASSLRTGENTEAFF.

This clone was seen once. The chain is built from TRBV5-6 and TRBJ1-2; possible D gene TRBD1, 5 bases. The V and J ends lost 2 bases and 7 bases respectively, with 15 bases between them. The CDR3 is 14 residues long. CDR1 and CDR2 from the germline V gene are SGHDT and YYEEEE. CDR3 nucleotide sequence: TGTGCCAGCAGCTTCGTCCGGGGCTCAGGTGGCTACACCTTC. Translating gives CASSFVRGSGGYTF.

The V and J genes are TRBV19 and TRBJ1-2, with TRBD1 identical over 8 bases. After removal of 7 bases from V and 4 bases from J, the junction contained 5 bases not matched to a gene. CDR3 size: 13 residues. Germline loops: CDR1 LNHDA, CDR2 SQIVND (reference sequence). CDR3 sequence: CASNRDRGYGYTF. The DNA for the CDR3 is TGTGCCAGTAACCGTGACAGGGGCTATGGCTACACCTTC.

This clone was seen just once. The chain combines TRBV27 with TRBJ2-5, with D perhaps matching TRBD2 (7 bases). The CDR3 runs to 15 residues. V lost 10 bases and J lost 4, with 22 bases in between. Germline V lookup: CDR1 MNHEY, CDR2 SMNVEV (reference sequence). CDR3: CATSARGGAGETQYF. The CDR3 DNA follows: TGTGCCACCTCCGCCCGTGGGGGGGCTGGAGAGACCCAGTACTTC.

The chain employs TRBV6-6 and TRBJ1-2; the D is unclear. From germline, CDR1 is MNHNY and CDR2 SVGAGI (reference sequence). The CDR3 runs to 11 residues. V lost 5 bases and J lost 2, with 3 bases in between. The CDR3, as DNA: TGTGCCAGCAGTGAGAACTATGGCTACACCTTC. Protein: CASSENYGYTF.

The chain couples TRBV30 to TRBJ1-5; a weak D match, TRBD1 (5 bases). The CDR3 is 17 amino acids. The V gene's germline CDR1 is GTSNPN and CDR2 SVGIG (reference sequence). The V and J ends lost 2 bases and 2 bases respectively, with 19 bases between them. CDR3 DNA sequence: TGTGCCTGGAGTACGCAGGGAGGTGGGGTTGGCAATCAGCCCCAGCATTTT. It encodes CAWSTQGGGVGNQPQHF.

The CDR3 protein is CASSEGQFYEQYF. The CDR3 DNA sequence: TGTGCCAGCAGCGAGGGACAGTTCTACGAGCAGTACTTC. The chain employs TRBV5-8 and TRBJ2-7, with TRBD1 matching over 7 bases. V shed 4 bases and J 3 bases; nucleotides not matched to a gene: 4. CDR1 is SGHTS, CDR2 YDEGEE, per germline. This CDR3 spans 13 amino acids.

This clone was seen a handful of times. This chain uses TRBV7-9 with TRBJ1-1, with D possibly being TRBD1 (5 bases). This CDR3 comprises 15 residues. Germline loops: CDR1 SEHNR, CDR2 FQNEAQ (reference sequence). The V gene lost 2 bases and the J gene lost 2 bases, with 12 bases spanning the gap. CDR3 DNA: TGTGCCAGCAGCTTAACGCCGGGGCTTAACACTGAAGCTTTCTTT. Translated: CASSLTPGLNTEAFF.

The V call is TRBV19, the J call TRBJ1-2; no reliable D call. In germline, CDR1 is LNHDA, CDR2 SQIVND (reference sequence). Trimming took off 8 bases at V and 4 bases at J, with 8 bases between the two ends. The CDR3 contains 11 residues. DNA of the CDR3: TGTGCCAGTTCCGAAATCTATGGCTACACCTTC. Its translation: CASSEIYGYTF.